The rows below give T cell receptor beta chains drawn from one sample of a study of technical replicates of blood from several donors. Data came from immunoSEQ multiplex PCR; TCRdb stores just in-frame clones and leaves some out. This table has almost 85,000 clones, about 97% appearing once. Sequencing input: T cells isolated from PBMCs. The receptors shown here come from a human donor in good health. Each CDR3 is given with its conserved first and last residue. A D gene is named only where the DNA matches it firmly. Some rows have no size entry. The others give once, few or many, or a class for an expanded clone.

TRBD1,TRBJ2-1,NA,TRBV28,CASSPLYRGRELLNEQFF,TGTGCCAGCAGTCCTCTTTACAGGGGGCGCGAGTTACTCAATGAGCAGTTCTTC
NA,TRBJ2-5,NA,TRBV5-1,CASSLSARSETQYF,TGCGCCAGCAGCTTGTCTGCGAGATCGGAGACCCAGTACTTC
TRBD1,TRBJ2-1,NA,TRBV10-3,CAISGGQGFHNEQFF,TGTGCCATCAGTGGGGGACAGGGGTTCCACAATGAGCAGTTCTTC
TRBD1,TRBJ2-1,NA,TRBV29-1,CSVGQASYNEQFF,TGCAGCGTGGGACAGGCATCCTACAATGAGCAGTTCTTC
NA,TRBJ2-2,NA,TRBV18,CASSPDGHGTGELFF,TGTGCCAGCTCACCTGATGGTCACGGGACCGGGGAGCTGTTTTTT
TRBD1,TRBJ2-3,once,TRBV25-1,CASSDYGQGADTQYF,TGTGCCAGCAGTGATTACGGACAGGGGGCAGATACGCAGTATTTT
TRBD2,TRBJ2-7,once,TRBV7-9,CASSLLPGAGVAGRYEQYF,TGTGCCAGCAGCTTACTCCCGGGGGCGGGGGTAGCGGGGCGATACGAGCAGTACTTC
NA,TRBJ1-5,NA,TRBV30,CAWSVGAYSNQPQHF,TGTGCCTGGAGCGTAGGGGCGTATAGCAATCAGCCCCAGCATTTT
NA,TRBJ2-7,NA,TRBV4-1,CASSHYDRNEQYF,TGCGCCAGCAGCCATTACGACAGGAACGAGCAGTACTTC
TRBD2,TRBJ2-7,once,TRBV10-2,CASSDLPTSAPYEQYF,TGCGCCAGCAGTGATCTTCCGACTAGCGCCCCCTACGAGCAGTACTTC
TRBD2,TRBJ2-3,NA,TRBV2,CASNWGGVVADTQYF,TGTGCCAGCAACTGGGGAGGGGTAGTTGCAGATACGCAGTATTTT
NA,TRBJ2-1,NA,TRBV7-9,CASSLVSGEQFF,TGTGCCAGCAGCTTAGTCTCCGGTGAGCAGTTCTTC
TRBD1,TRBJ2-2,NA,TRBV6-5,CASRTGTGEDGELFF,TGTGCCAGCCGAACCGGGACAGGGGAAGACGGGGAGCTGTTTTTT
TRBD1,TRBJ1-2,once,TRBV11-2,CASSPPGQSNGYTF,TGTGCCAGCAGCCCCCCGGGACAGAGCAATGGCTACACCTTC
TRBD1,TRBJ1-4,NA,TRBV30,CAWSRIEGAEKLFF,TGTGCCTGGAGTCGAATAGAGGGGGCTGAAAAACTGTTTTTT
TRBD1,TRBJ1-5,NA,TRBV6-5,CASRIHEQGQPQHF,TGTGCCAGCAGGATACATGAACAGGGGCAGCCCCAGCATTTT
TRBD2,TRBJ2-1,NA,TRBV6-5,CASSYTSGGDNEQFF,TGTGCCAGCAGTTACACTAGCGGGGGGGACAATGAGCAGTTCTTC
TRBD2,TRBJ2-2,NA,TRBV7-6,CASGRTSGSWSGELFF,TGTGCCAGCGGAAGGACTAGCGGGAGTTGGAGCGGGGAGCTGTTTTTT